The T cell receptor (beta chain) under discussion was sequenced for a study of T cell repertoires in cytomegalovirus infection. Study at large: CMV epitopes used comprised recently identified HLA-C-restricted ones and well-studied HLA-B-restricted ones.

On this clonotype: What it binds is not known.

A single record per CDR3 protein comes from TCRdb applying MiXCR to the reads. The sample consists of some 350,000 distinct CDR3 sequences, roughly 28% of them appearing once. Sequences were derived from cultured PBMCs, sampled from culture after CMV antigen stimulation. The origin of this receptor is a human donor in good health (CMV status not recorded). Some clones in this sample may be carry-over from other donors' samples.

CDR3 region: CASSLMRRETQYF. In nucleotides, the CDR3 is TGTGCCAGCAGTTTAATGCGGAGAGAGACCCAGTACTTC. The chain recombines TRBV12-3 or TRBV12-4 with TRBJ2-5; D uncertain. V dropped 2 bases and J dropped 4 bases, with 8 bases sitting between them. This CDR3 contains 13 residues.